This entry features one T cell receptor beta chain sequence. Its antigen is unknown. Base qualities were left out, and no much larger clone turns up one base away. The data stem from a study of shared clonotypes between healthy human individuals (dated by TCRdb to 2018 to 2020). In terms of the full investigation: The cohort included a few men and a couple of women between 18 and 49 years of age. For each donor, CD4 naive and CD4 memory were each given three plates, CD8 naive was given two plates, and CD8 memory was given one plate. To estimate repertoire size and how much clonotype sharing occurs between individuals, the study deeply sequenced the blood TCR repertoires of several healthy adults. Libraries were prepared and TCR repertoires were sequenced by different laboratories using diverse techniques, in order to increase sequencing depth and limit assay-specific biases. Each donor's leukapheresis produced roughly between about 0.9 and 9.5 billion PBMCs. Study-level results and caveats: Pairwise subsampling indicated that sequencing depth was expected to affect the degree of clonotype sharing among donors. Even with the large sequencing depth, rarefaction of the sorted-subset datasets indicated that sequencing was incomplete. Sampling was restricted to blood, and TCR repertoires in tissues likely differ from the TCR repertoires found in blood. Naive subsets generally had larger estimated clonotype richness than memory subsets did. Higher generation probabilities were observed for clonotypes shared by all four sorted-subset donors than for non-shared clonotypes. Across four donors, roughly 5.4% of naive CD4, approximately 3.6% of naive CD8, about 2.3% of memory CD4, and approximately 0.4% of memory CD8 clonotypes were shared. The small number of donors limited the genetic and exposure-history diversity represented.

The CDR3 runs 14 residues from the cysteine to the phenylalanine. The only DNA kept is the CDR3, 42 bases in frame from the first base. Here V drops 6 bases and J drops 6 bases, and the junction holds 10 bases not matched to any gene. CDR1 MNHEY and CDR2 SMNVEV were looked up in the germline V gene (reference sequence). Using the deep immunoSEQ assay, multiplex PCR amplified TCR CDR3 regions from genomic DNA. Extracted genomic DNA from each cell subset was distributed evenly across all wells of several immunoSEQ 96-well plates, and each plate was treated as a replicate. For sorted subsets, 200 to 250 ng genomic DNA, equal to 30,000 to 35,000 T cell genomes, was loaded into each replicate PCR. Purified libraries were measured with a Qubit 3.0 fluorometer, size-checked on a Bioanalyzer 2100, and measured again with the KAPA Library Quantification kit. Every immunoSEQ 96-well plate was sequenced on a separate single-read 150-cycle Illumina NextSeq 550 flow cell. Turning to the authors' computational methods: Because the immunoSEQ output held only junctional sequences and lacked quality scores, the filtering could not match the filtering applied to full-length reads. Sequences were annotated with PyIR, a Python wrapper for IgBLAST v1.9, using IMGT germline references to assign V/J genes and CDR3. Reads were filtered out if the reads had weak V/J assignments (E-value above 1e-6), no CDR3, stop codons, out-of-frame junctions, or ambiguous translated residues. V3J clonotypes were defined by identical inferred V gene, J gene, and CDR3 amino acid sequence. Percentage overlap between repertoires was calculated by dividing the number of shared unique clonotypes by the size of the smaller repertoire. RTK rarefaction, the Chao1 estimator, and Recon v2.1 estimates of unobserved clonotypes were used to assess repertoire richness. Generation probabilities for all TCRbeta clonotypes obtained by the gDNA method from a handful of donors were computed using OLGA. This is the immuneACCESS table as TCRdb keeps it, with only in-frame sequences that have V and J called. A part of the clones is gone; compared with another copy, unresolved V genes explain less than half, and the rest is unexplained. From that table come the V and J calls and clone size; the DNA was used to work out D and trimming. The sample table contains over a million clones; only one count was recorded for around 98% of them. Roughly 0.45% of the sample is held by the ten biggest clonotypes.

Donors were healthy HIV-negative adults with no recently reported acute infections or vaccinations. Every donor was a Caucasian adult residing in Nashville, Tennessee, USA. CD4+ T cells were enriched through magnetic negative selection, after which naive cells were positively selected on CD45RA and the remaining negative fraction served as the memory subset. After blood collection by leukapheresis, PBMCs were isolated using Ficoll-Histopaque density gradient centrifugation and then cryopreserved in the vapor phase of liquid nitrogen. Purity and quantity of every magnetically sorted T cell population were checked by analytical flow cytometry. Genomic DNA was isolated from every sorted fraction and measured by UV absorbance on a Nanodrop 2000c.

Recombination joined TRBV27 with TRBJ1-1; 7 nucleotides in the junction match TRBD1. The TCR comes from a man younger than 40 in good health. The specimen sequenced was naive CD4+ T cells sorted from blood. This sample's cell subset or site label indicates: CD45RA+ positively selected. The CDR3 reads as follows: CASRPHTGVAEAFF. The DNA sequence is TGTGCCAGCAGGCCTCATACAGGGGTCGCTGAAGCTTTCTTT.